Below are 21 T cell receptor beta chains sequenced from a single sample in a study of cytomegalovirus exposure and HLA in healthy donors. Repertoires were generated with immunoSEQ multiplex PCR, while TCRdb's copy carries only in-frame clones and drops some. The profile shows 150,000 or so clones, about 94% of them singletons. Sequenced: PBMCs. All receptors derive from a man aged 18 to 35 in good health and CMV-seropositive.

The chain combines TRBV7-6 with TRBJ2-7; TRBD2 matches at 11 bases. Germline CDR1 reads SGHVS; CDR2 reads FNYEAQ. The CDR3 is 19 residues long. The V gene end was trimmed by 5 bases and the J gene end by 0 bases; junction bases not matched to a gene: 15. CDR3 bases: TGTGCCAGCAGCCCCTACGTCGGACTAGCGGGCTCGAGCTCCTACGAGCAGTACTTC. It specifies CASSPYVGLAGSSSYEQYF. The full variable domain, rest sourced from reference TRBV7-6 and TRBJ2-7, is GAGVSQSPRYKVTKRGQDVALRCDPISGHVSLYWYRQALGQGPEFLTYFNYEAQQDKSGLPNDRFSAERPEGSISTLTIQRTEQRDSAMYRCASSPYVGLAGSSSYEQYFGPGTRLTVT.

The chain combines TRBV5-1 with TRBJ2-5; D is unclear. V was trimmed by 1 base and J by 7 bases, leaving 17 bases between them. The CDR3 is 15 amino acids. CDR1 and CDR2 from the germline V gene are SGHRS and YFSETQ. CDR3 sequence (DNA): TGCGCCAGCAGCTTGCAGGTCCGCTCCTTGGGGACCCAGTACTTC. Translating it yields CASSLQVRSLGTQYF.

V and J are TRBV5-4 and TRBJ2-1; 7 nucleotides align to TRBD2. CDR3 length: 15 residues. The V gene's germline CDR1 is SGHNT and CDR2 YYREEE (reference sequence). V lost 4 bases to trimming and J lost 3 bases; unmatched junction nucleotides: 7. The CDR3 nucleotides are TGTGCCAGCAGCCCTCAGCGGGAAGACTACAATGAGCAGTTCTTC. It yields the protein CASSPQREDYNEQFF.

J is TRBJ1-5 and V is TRBV10-3; tentative D call: TRBD1 (6 bases). V lost 4 bases and J 5 bases, leaving 12 bases between the germline ends. Germline V gene sequence: CDR1 ENHRY, CDR2 SYGVKD. The CDR3 consists of 14 residues. Here the CDR3 reads CAISVTWTDQPQHF. In DNA form, the CDR3 reads TGTGCCATCAGTGTAACTTGGACAGATCAGCCCCAGCATTTT.

This clone appeared a single time. This sequence joins TRBV28 and TRBJ2-4; a weak D match, TRBD2 (7 bases). CDR3 length equals 18 residues. V lost 0 bases, J lost 1 base, and 16 bases lay in between. Per the germline V gene, CDR1 is MDHEN and CDR2 is SYDVKM. For the CDR3, the DNA is TGTGCCAGCAGTTTATGGAGTAGGGGGAGGGTCGCCAAAAACATTCAGTACTTC. Its translation is CASSLWSRGRVAKNIQYF.

The V gene is TRBV2, the J gene TRBJ2-7, with 9 bases identical to TRBD2. With V trimmed by 8 bases and J by 2 bases, 4 bases remained unmatched. Germline CDR1 reads SNHLY; CDR2 reads FYNNEI. The CDR3 runs to 13 residues. CDR3 DNA: TGTGCCAGCTGGACTAGCGCAGCCTACGAGCAGTACTTC. Translated, it gives CASWTSAAYEQYF.

The chain couples TRBV2 to TRBJ2-3; TRBD1 matches at 9 bases. J was trimmed by 6 bases and V by 8 bases; bases with no gene match: 9. Germline V gene sequence: CDR1 SNHLY, CDR2 FYNNEI. The CDR3 is 14 residues long. Written as DNA, the CDR3 is TGTGCCAGCCGGGGGACAGGGACCCGGGATACGCAGTATTTT. Protein sequence: CASRGTGTRDTQYF.

This clone was found once. The chain carries TRBV6-5 and TRBJ1-2; TRBD1 might be the D (6 bases). V gave up 5 bases and J gave up 8 bases, with 12 bases separating them. CDR3 length: 12 residues. Per germline, CDR1 MNHEY and CDR2 SVGAGI. The CDR3 sequence: CASSAGDEGYTF. The DNA of the CDR3 is TGTGCCAGCAGTGCAGGGGATGAAGGCTACACCTTC.

The rearrangement joins TRBV13 to TRBJ1-2; D may be TRBD1 (6 bases). The CDR3 extends over 15 amino acids. The V gene's germline CDR1 is PRHDT and CDR2 FYEKMQ (reference sequence). Trimming took off 0 bases at V and 4 bases at J, with 12 bases between the two ends. This chain's CDR3 is CASSLGGGQVYGYTF. The CDR3 DNA is TGTGCCAGCAGCTTAGGCGGGGGGCAGGTCTATGGCTACACCTTC.

The chain has TRBV5-6 and TRBJ2-3, with TRBD1 as a possible D gene (5 bases). The ends were cut back, 4 bases at V and 2 bases at J, with 20 bases in the middle. This CDR3 has 17 amino acids. Germline loops: CDR1 SGHDT, CDR2 YYEEEE. The CDR3 nucleotides read TGTGCCAGCAGCAGATTTAGGACATTTGAGGTCACAGATACGCAGTATTTT. Its protein is CASSRFRTFEVTDTQYF.

The chain is built from TRBV28 and TRBJ1-1; TRBD1 matches 7 bases. This CDR3 comprises 15 residues. Trimming cost V 3 bases and J 1 base; bases outside gene matches: 5. Germline V gives CDR1 MDHEN, CDR2 SYDVKM. DNA of the CDR3: TGTGCCAGCAGTTTTACAGGGGACCCGAACACTGAAGCTTTCTTT. It specifies CASSFTGDPNTEAFF.

The CDR3 region is CASRAVEYGYTF. The CDR3 coding sequence is TGTGCCAGCAGGGCGGTTGAGTATGGCTACACCTTC. The rearrangement links TRBV28 to TRBJ1-2; no firm D call. V was trimmed by 6 bases and J by 5 bases, leaving 10 bases between them. Germline CDR1 is MDHEN and CDR2 is SYDVKM. CDR3 length equals 12 residues.

V gene TRBV5-4 combines with J gene TRBJ2-1; 9 nucleotides match TRBD2. CDR1 and CDR2 (germline): SGHNT, YYREEE (reference sequence). J gave up 9 bases and V 0 bases, and 7 bases lay outside the gene matches. This CDR3 region has 15 residues. The CDR3 nucleotides are TGTGCCAGCAGCTTGGGGGTAGCGGGAGCGGCTGAGCAGTTCTTC. Its protein product is CASSLGVAGAAEQFF.

The chain recombines TRBV28 with TRBJ1-1; D is possibly TRBD1 (5 bases). The CDR3 runs to 17 residues. Germline CDR1 reads MDHEN; CDR2 reads SYDVKM. V was clipped by 5 bases and J by 0 bases, with 19 bases between them. CDR3 DNA sequence: TGTGCCAGCAGTACGCCCCGCCCAGGGCTGGTGAACACTGAAGCTTTCTTT. Translated: CASSTPRPGLVNTEAFF.

This chain joins TRBV5-1 and TRBJ2-7, with D tentatively TRBD1 (6 bases). Germline CDR1 is SGHRS and CDR2 is YFSETQ. The CDR3 runs to 15 residues. Deletions cut 4 bases from V and 2 bases from J, with 16 bases between. The CDR3, as DNA: TGCGCCAGCAGCAACCCCGGGACACTAGCCTACGAGCAGTACTTC. Translating gives CASSNPGTLAYEQYF.

This clone showed up just a few times. This rearrangement joins TRBV27 to TRBJ1-5; no firm D call. This CDR3 comprises 14 residues. V was shortened by 6 bases and J by 10 bases, with 19 bases between the two germline ends. Germline assignment: CDR1 MNHEY and CDR2 SMNVEV (reference sequence). CDR3 in amino acids: CASRRELSLGPQHF. The DNA for the CDR3 is TGTGCCAGCAGACGGGAATTGAGCCTCGGACCCCAGCATTTT.

The CDR3 sequence: CASSLGLQVAGGGQFF. CDR3 DNA: TGTGCCAGCAGCTTAGGCCTGCAAGTAGCGGGAGGCGGGCAGTTCTTC. The chain employs TRBV13 and TRBJ2-1; TRBD2 agrees at 10 bases. The CDR3 contains 16 residues. Germline V gene sequence: CDR1 PRHDT, CDR2 FYEKMQ (reference sequence). V lost 0 bases, J lost 12 bases, and 11 bases stayed unmatched.

In nucleotides, the CDR3 is TGTGCCAGCAGTAACCCTGGGGACTTAATGGAAAAACTGTTTTTT. Protein product: CASSNPGDLMEKLFF. The rearrangement uses TRBV28 and TRBJ1-4; D possibly corresponds to TRBD1 (5 bases). Germline assignment: CDR1 MDHEN and CDR2 SYDVKM. The CDR3 is made up of 15 amino acids. Trimming stripped 5 bases from V and 8 bases from J, with 18 bases between.

The chain uses TRBV28 and TRBJ1-1; 8 bases align to TRBD1. This CDR3 has 14 residues. Germline V CDR1 and CDR2: MDHEN, SYDVKM. Trimming cost V 8 bases and J 10 bases; bases outside gene matches: 15. CDR3 in DNA: TGTGCCAGCGCGTCTCGACAGGGGACACTGGGAGCTTTCTTT. Translation: CASASRQGTLGAFF.

This chain uses TRBV9 with TRBJ2-7; TRBD1 is a possible D gene (6 bases). This CDR3 contains 14 residues. The ends were cut back, 4 bases at V and 2 bases at J, with 13 bases in the middle. The germline CDR1 and CDR2 sequences are SGDLS and YYNGEE. CDR3 sequence: CASSTTGLTYEQYF. The CDR3 nucleotides are TGTGCCAGCAGCACCACAGGGCTAACCTACGAGCAGTACTTC.

This clone has a single count. This chain connects TRBV9 to TRBJ2-3; possible D gene TRBD2, 5 bases. Germline V gene data show CDR1 as SGDLS and CDR2 as YYNGEE. The V and J ends lost 3 bases and 6 bases respectively, with 17 bases between them. This CDR3 has 15 amino acids. CDR3 nucleotides: TGTGCCAGCAGCGAGGCCTCCGGGATTCCGGATACGCAGTATTTT. It codes for CASSEASGIPDTQYF.